One T cell receptor beta chain is described in this entry. The clone's antigen remains unknown. A read error may be the cause here, since a much bigger clone is one base away. The donors were some 36 Caucasian individuals from Russia, aged roughly 6 to 100 years, who were systemically healthy. Around 9.9 milliliters of peripheral blood were collected from each donor into EDTA-treated Vacutainer tubes. Ficoll-Paque density-gradient centrifugation was used to isolate PBMCs, with at least 6 million per sample. Trizol reagent was used to extract total RNA from PBMCs, with at least 6 micrograms per sample. For every donor, an aliquot of PBMCs went through flow cytometry to measure the percentages of naive CD45RAhigh/CD27high T cells. The data are from a study of blood T cells in healthy people across ages (dated by TCRdb to the mid-2010s). Background for the entire study: Template switching captured roughly one uniquely barcoded TCR beta cDNA molecule per two T cells in model experiments. Using deep sequencing normalized with unique cDNA molecular identifiers, the study measured how TCR beta repertoire diversity changes with age. Donors were grouped into four age groups: young (average roughly 16 years), middle-aged (39), aged (around 60) and long-lived (around 82). The study analyzed two additional independent replicas of 1 million unique cDNA reads from the same blood draw for two donors, one aged 18 to 29 and one aged 80 or older. To avoid experimental bias, donors of different ages were randomly spread across the sequencing lanes. On the study overall, not on this receptor specifically: As age increased, observed TCR beta diversity per million T cells dropped in a roughly linear way, and a significant reduction was already evident by age about 40. Total diversity estimates from one million sequenced T cells were considered lower bounds and underestimates. Because profiling used bulk unsorted PBMCs, naive and antigen-experienced compartments could not be compared conclusively. Compared with the aged group, more naive CD4+ T cells, fewer expanded clones and increased TCR diversity were shown by the long-lived group, suggesting age selection. Because donor CMV infection status was unknown, age-related changes in expanded clonotypes were potentially confounded. The percentage of naive T cells measured by flow cytometry correlated strongly with observed TCR beta diversity.

Receptors were amplified or captured by 5' RACE. For sequencing, an Illumina HiSeq 2500 was employed. A second PCR of roughly 7 to 11 cycles was performed with a sample-barcoded 5' primer and a J-beta primer mix. A unique molecular identifier was introduced onto each TCR beta cDNA molecule by a template-switch 5' adaptor carrying 12 random nucleotides. Each sample yielded at least 3 million CDR3-containing paired-end reads. All of the RNA was converted into first-strand cDNA using the Mint cDNA synthesis kit, with a TRBC-specific oligonucleotide serving as the primer. After uracil-DNA glycosylase treatment, a first 18-cycle PCR used universal primers M1SS and BC2_uni_R on all cDNA. In the authors' own workflow: Each sample was normalized by randomly selecting 1 million high-quality reads, each carrying a distinct molecular identifier. Instead of being binned into consensus sequences, reads with shared molecular identifiers were discarded. MiTCR, with a Q25 quality threshold and the strictest error-elimination algorithm, was used for CDR3 identification, clonotype clustering and error correction. Lower-bound total TCR beta diversity was estimated with a nonparametric unseen species model using Euler transformation. The raw public reads went through TCRdb reprocessing: fastp at Q25, MiXCR clone calling, in-frame beta chains kept. Every entry covers one CDR3 protein and lists the most common genes and DNA from its rows. The V and J calls shown here were made by TCRdb, not taken from the authors' results. For this sample the table gives 630,000 or so distinct CDR3 sequences, of which under 30% were detected only once. The ten largest make up less than 20% of the sample.

Reading from cysteine to phenylalanine, the CDR3 counts 14 amino acids. The CDR3 DNA has 42 bases and is translated from base 1. From the germline V gene (reference sequence), CDR1 is GTSNPN and CDR2 is SVGIG. The chain is encoded by TRBV30 joined to TRBJ2-7, and perhaps TRBD2 as D gene, on 6 matching bases. This receptor was taken from a woman older than 75 in good health. The sequencing input was blood. Read as DNA, the sequence is TGTGTCTGGAGAGGAGGGCGGGGCTCCTACGAGCAGTACTTC. This is translated as CVWRGGRGSYEQYF.